Listed here are 11 T cell receptor beta chains from one sample, sequenced in a study of blood T cell repertoires in COVID-19. Libraries were prepared by immunoSEQ multiplex PCR; TCRdb keeps only in-frame clonotypes and omits some of them. The table records 13,000 or so clones, around 90% of them present only once. The sample taken for sequencing was peripheral blood. These TCRs come from a human donor with active COVID-19. The donor label of this sample is uncertain.

The chain has TRBV19 and TRBJ1-2, with 8 positions matching TRBD1. Germline V gene data show CDR1 as LNHDA and CDR2 as SQIVND (reference sequence). V was clipped by 6 bases and J by 2 bases; unmatched bases: 8. This CDR3 is 15 amino acids long. CDR3 protein: CASSKSTGANYGYTF. CDR3 bases: TGTGCCAGTAGCAAATCGACAGGGGCGAACTATGGCTACACCTTC.

On this clone: One end of the junction varies from germline; a read error may be responsible. The chain has TRBV7-8 and TRBJ2-3; TRBD1 matches 8 bases. This CDR3 is built from 14 residues. The germline CDR1 and CDR2 sequences are SGHVS and FQNEAQ. The CDR3, as DNA: TGTGCCAGCAGCTTAGACAGGGGGACAGTTACGCAGTATTTT. Translation: CASSLDRGTVTQYF.

V is TRBV7-3 and J is TRBJ2-1, with TRBD1 matching over 8 bases. With 5 bases clipped from V and 6 bases from J, the junction kept 6 bases outside the gene matches. The germline V gene encodes CDR1 SGHTA and CDR2 FQGTGA. The length of the CDR3 is 14 residues. The DNA for the CDR3 is TGTGCCAGCAGCCCCGGGACAGGATCCAATGAGCAGTTCTTC. Translating gives CASSPGTGSNEQFF.

The chain joins TRBV29-1 to TRBJ1-2; 9 bases match TRBD1. V gave up 5 bases and J gave up 7 bases; unmatched junction bases: 5. The CDR3 runs to 12 residues. Germline assignment: CDR1 SQVTM and CDR2 ANQGSEA. This CDR3 reads CSVSGTGIGYTF. The CDR3 bases are TGCAGCGTTTCCGGGACAGGGATTGGCTACACCTTC.

The gene calls are TRBV6-5 and TRBJ2-1, with 9 bases aligning to TRBD2. The CDR3 is made up of 15 amino acids. J gave up 5 bases and V 8 bases, and 10 bases lay outside the gene matches. Germline CDR1 and CDR2: MNHEY and SVGAGI. The CDR3 DNA follows: TGTGCCAGCGACGAGGGTAGCGGGGGAGACAATGAGCAGTTCTTC. Its protein product is CASDEGSGGDNEQFF.

V usage is TRBV9 and J usage is TRBJ2-1; TRBD1 might be the D (5 bases). The CDR3 is 16 amino acids. CDR1 SGDLS and CDR2 YYNGEE come from the germline V gene. Trimming cost V 0 bases and J 0 bases, with 10 bases left between them. CDR3 DNA: TGTGCCAGCAGCGTAGGACAGCGCAGCTCCTACAATGAGCAGTTCTTC. The encoded protein is CASSVGQRSSYNEQFF.

The chain recombines TRBV7-2 with TRBJ1-5, with 7 nucleotides matching TRBD1. J gave up 3 bases and V 5 bases, and 7 bases lay outside the gene matches. Germline V gene sequence: CDR1 SGHTA, CDR2 FQGNSA. This CDR3 is built from 15 residues. The CDR3 DNA reads as TGTGCCAGCAGCCCCGGGGACAGACCCAATCAGCCCCAGCATTTT. Its protein product is CASSPGDRPNQPQHF.

The chain combines TRBV23-1 with TRBJ1-2; D may be TRBD1 (5 bases). TRBV23-1 is recorded as an ORF, its role being uncertain. Between the trimmed V and J ends, which lost 8 bases and 8 bases, there was a span of 15 bases. CDR3 length: 12 amino acids. The CDR3 sequence: CASRGGNNGYTF. The CDR3 coding sequence is TGCGCCAGCCGCGGGGGGAATAACGGCTACACCTTC.

V usage is TRBV9 and J usage is TRBJ2-7, with 10 bases that match TRBD1. The CDR3 extends over 15 amino acids. J was trimmed by 4 bases and V by 0 bases; bases with no gene match: 4. From germline, CDR1 is SGDLS and CDR2 YYNGEE. This CDR3 reads CASSVGGQGRYEQYF. CDR3 in DNA: TGTGCCAGCAGCGTAGGGGGACAGGGGCGATACGAGCAGTACTTC.

The chain employs TRBV23-1 and TRBJ2-6, with 8 bases that match TRBD1. TRBV23-1 is marked as an open reading frame, function uncertain. The CDR3 has 16 residues. Trimming cost V 3 bases and J 4 bases; bases outside gene matches: 5. The DNA for the CDR3 is TGCGCCAGCAGTCAGAAGACAGGGGCCGGGGCCAACGTCCTGACTTTC. It encodes CASSQKTGAGANVLTF.

The rearrangement joins TRBV5-1 to TRBJ1-1, with D possibly matching TRBD1 (5 bases). This CDR3 spans 15 amino acids. The germline V gene encodes CDR1 SGHRS and CDR2 YFSETQ. V lost 2 bases, J lost 0 bases, and 11 bases lay in between. The CDR3, as DNA: TGCGCCAGCAGCTTTTCGACAGCCATGAACACTGAAGCTTTCTTT. The encoded protein is CASSFSTAMNTEAFF.